The rows below give T cell receptor beta chains drawn from one sample of a study of T-cell memory formation after mild COVID-19. A single record per CDR3 protein comes from TCRdb applying MiXCR to the 5' RACE reads. In the table there are hundreds of thousands of distinct CDR3 sequences, roughly 19% of which are singletons. The specimen sequenced was PBMCs or a T cell subset sorted from them (not recorded which). The receptors here all came from a man between 18 and 29 years old who had mild COVID-19 (a few samples of this study predate the infection). Cell type and time point are not known. The CDR3 runs from the conserved cysteine through the conserved F or W. Fields, in order: J gene, V gene, clone size, D gene, CDR3 DNA, CDR3 protein. D genes are given only for firm matches. The size field is filled for only some rows; it gives once, few, many or a size class.

TRBJ2-3,TRBV4-1,NA,NA,TGCGCCAGCAGCCAAGTTCCCGGGGGATCCTCCACAGATACGCAGTATTTT,CASSQVPGGSSTDTQYF
TRBJ2-3,TRBV11-2,many,TRBD1,TGTGCCAGCAGCTTAGGGGGTGGACAGGGGGCCACAGATACGCAGTATTTT,CASSLGGGQGATDTQYF
TRBJ2-3,TRBV18,many,NA,TGTGCCAGCTCACGGGCTAGCACAGATACGCAGTATTTT,CASSRASTDTQYF
TRBJ2-3,TRBV7-2,few,NA,TGTGCCAGCAGCGCGTATCTAGGTACGCAGTATTTT,CASSAYLGTQYF
TRBJ2-5,TRBV7-2,NA,NA,TGTGCCAGCACCATCTTCGCGGGGGCCATGGGAGAGACCCAGTACTTC,CASTIFAGAMGETQYF
TRBJ2-5,TRBV7-2,NA,NA,TGTGCCAGCCGGGACTTTCAAGAGACCCAGTACTTC,CASRDFQETQYF
TRBJ2-2,TRBV5-1,NA,NA,TGCGCCAGCAGCACCCCGACCCCGAACACCGGGGAGCTGTTTTTT,CASSTPTPNTGELFF
TRBJ2-3,TRBV12-3/TRBV12-4,NA,NA,TGTGCCAGCAGCCCCGGAGGGGGTTGGGGCACAGATACGCAGTATTTT,CASSPGGGWGTDTQYF
TRBJ2-3,TRBV12-5,NA,NA,TGTGCTAGTGGTTTGCCGGGCGCAGATACGCAGTATTTT,CASGLPGADTQYF
TRBJ2-1,TRBV10-2,NA,NA,TGCGCCAGCTCGGCAGGGACAGCGGGGCCTTACTACAATGAGCAGTTCTTC,CASSAGTAGPYYNEQFF
TRBJ2-5,TRBV9,few,TRBD2,TGTGCCAGCAGCGCCGATGCCCCGGGACTAGGCAAAGAGACCCAGTACTTC,CASSADAPGLGKETQYF
TRBJ1-1,TRBV4-2,few,NA,TGTGCCAGCAGCCAAGATCGGTGGGACACTGAAGCTTTCTTT,CASSQDRWDTEAFF
TRBJ2-1,TRBV9,many,NA,TGTGCCAGCAGCTCAGAGGGGGGGTATGAGCAGTTCTTC,CASSSEGGYEQFF
TRBJ1-2,TRBV29-1,few,TRBD1,TGCAGCGTGCGACAGGGACGGTATGGCTACACCTTC,CSVRQGRYGYTF
TRBJ2-3,TRBV7-3,few,TRBD2,TGTGCCAGCAGCAAGGTAGCGGGGGCGGGCACAGATACGCAGTATTTT,CASSKVAGAGTDTQYF
TRBJ2-1,TRBV9,NA,TRBD2,TGTGCCAGCAGCGCCCTAGCGGGGGGGGCAACTGAGCAGTTCTTC,CASSALAGGATEQFF